This TCR beta chain was identified in a study of T cells in Graves' hyperthyroidism and ophthalmopathy. Study-level points and caveats: The model identified upcoming ophthalmopathy a median approximately six months ahead of onset.

TCR beta CDR3 region amplification was performed from RNA transcripts. A first-round RT-PCR of the TCR CDR3 used the HTBI primer set. TCRdb fed the multiplex PCR reads into MiXCR, producing one record per CDR3 protein. This table holds hundreds of thousands of distinct CDR3 sequences, 16% found once. The trim removed 4 bases at V and 4 bases at J, leaving 7 bases unmatched. The germline gives CDR1 KGHDR, CDR2 SFDVKD. The CDR3 extends over 17 amino acids. Diagnoses rested on clinical symptoms, serum thyroxine and TRAb, thyroid ultrasound and orbital computed tomography. Out of less than 12 ml of fresh peripheral blood came the PBMCs. Of note for this clonotype: The antigen is unknown.

This receptor was obtained from a woman aged 18-29 years with Graves' hyperthyroidism. V is TRBV24-1 and J is TRBJ2-1; 12 nucleotides align to TRBD2. The sample consisted of blood. The CDR3 region is CATSDPTSGRTYNEQFF. CDR3 coding DNA: TGTGCCACCAGTGACCCGACTAGCGGGAGAACGTACAATGAGCAGTTCTTC.